This passage covers 32 T cell receptor beta chains from one sample sequenced in a study of CD8+CD57+ T cells in acquired aplastic anemia. For sequencing, patients were chosen who had shown expansion of CD8+CD57+ cells by flow cytometry. Researchers used genomic DNA as the template to profile TCR beta VDJ and CDR3. TCRdb reprocessed the reads via MiXCR and lists one record per CDR3 protein. The sample records about 180,000 distinct CDR3 sequences, around 48% being singletons. The sample comprised sorted CD4+, CD8+, or CD8+CD57+ T cells (not recorded which) from PBMCs. The receptor source for this set is a human donor with aplastic anemia.

This chain uses TRBV11-2 with TRBJ1-2; 9 bases fit TRBD1. The V segment lost 5 bases and the J segment 4 bases; nucleotides outside the gene matches: 14. CDR1 and CDR2 (germline): SGHAT, FQNNGV. CDR3 length equals 17 residues. In nucleotides, the CDR3 is TGTGCCAGCAGCCAGGCCGGGACAGGGAGGAGTGGCTATGGCTACACCTTC. As protein: CASSQAGTGRSGYGYTF.

CDR3 region: CASCRGGAGHEQYF. CDR3 sequence (DNA): TGTGCCAGCTGCCGAGGTGGGGCGGGGCACGAGCAGTACTTC. The chain combines TRBV7-2 with TRBJ2-7; D might be TRBD2 (6 bases). Germline values: CDR1 SGHTA, CDR2 FQGNSA. The CDR3 has 14 residues. V was cut by 8 bases and J by 5 bases, with 19 bases left in between.

The chain couples TRBV5-1 to TRBJ2-3; 7 positions agree with TRBD1. Germline-derived CDR1 and CDR2 are SGHRS and YFSETQ. The CDR3 consists of 14 residues. J lost 9 bases, V lost 0 bases, and 7 bases had no gene match. The CDR3, as DNA: TGCGCCAGCAGCTTGGAGGGGGCAGGAAGCACGCAGTATTTT. It codes for CASSLEGAGSTQYF.

The genes are TRBV20-1 and TRBJ2-7; TRBD1 aligns across 11 bases. CDR1 DFQATT and CDR2 SNEGSKA come from the germline V gene (reference sequence). Trimming at V came to 6 bases and at J to 3 bases, leaving 7 bases not matched to a gene. The CDR3 spans 14 residues. CDR3 protein: CSARTGQGGYEQYF. In DNA form, the CDR3 reads TGCAGTGCACGTACGGGACAGGGGGGCTACGAGCAGTACTTC.

In this sample, this clonotype turned up many times. The V and J genes are TRBV12-3 or TRBV12-4 and TRBJ2-3, with 7 bases that match TRBD1. This CDR3 region has 14 residues. V shed 5 bases, J shed 6 bases, and the junction held 8 bases outside the gene matches. The CDR3 sequence: CASSNLHRGDTQYF. CDR3 nucleotides: TGTGCCAGCAGTAACCTCCACAGGGGCGATACGCAGTATTTT.

The rearrangement links TRBV27 to TRBJ2-4; tentatively, D is TRBD1 (5 bases). This CDR3 spans 14 amino acids. Per germline, CDR1 MNHEY and CDR2 SMNVEV (reference sequence). Trimming cost V 6 bases and J 3 bases, with 12 bases left between them. This CDR3 is CASSRTGFKNIQYF. The CDR3 region has the DNA TGTGCCAGCAGCCGTACAGGATTCAAAAACATTCAGTACTTC.

There are many counts of this clonotype. This chain links TRBV6-1 with TRBJ1-4; 7 bases line up with TRBD1. Germline trimming cut 9 bases from V and 9 bases from J; bases unmatched to any gene: 10. From germline, CDR1 is MNHNS and CDR2 SASEGT. There are 13 residues in the CDR3. For the CDR3, the DNA is TGTGCCAGTATGATCAGGGGGGGGAAAAAACTGTTTTTT. This encodes CASMIRGGKKLFF.

V usage is TRBV19 and J usage is TRBJ2-7; 7 nucleotides match TRBD1. Trimming removed 1 base from V and 6 bases from J; junction bases left unmatched: 6. The germline gives CDR1 LNHDA, CDR2 SQIVND (reference sequence). CDR3 length: 14 residues. The CDR3 DNA is TGTGCCAGTAGTATAGGTGGGACAGTGAGCGAGCAGTACTTC. Translation gives CASSIGGTVSEQYF.

The chain uses TRBV7-3 and TRBJ1-6; D remains ambiguous. Germline CDR1 reads SGHTA; CDR2 reads FQGTGA. The CDR3 runs to 14 residues. V was trimmed by 5 bases and J by 10 bases, leaving 15 bases between them. CDR3 in DNA: TGTGCCAGCAGCCCCCGGACCCGAGGATCACCCCTCCACTTT. Protein product: CASSPRTRGSPLHF.

The rearrangement joins TRBV19 to TRBJ2-6; weak D call: TRBD2 (6 bases). This CDR3 is 15 amino acids long. The germline V gene has CDR1 LNHDA and CDR2 SQIVND (reference sequence). The V end was cut by 6 bases, the J end by 1 base, with 10 bases between. The CDR3 spells CASSRGLSGANVLTF. The CDR3 nucleotides are TGTGCCAGTAGCCGAGGACTATCTGGGGCCAACGTCCTGACTTTC.

The CDR3 bases are TGTGCCAGCAGCGACAGCTTTAACACTGAAGCTTTCTTT. It translates to CASSDSFNTEAFF. The chain joins TRBV25-1 to TRBJ1-1; D possibly corresponds to TRBD1 (5 bases). This CDR3 contains 13 residues. The germline V gene encodes CDR1 MGHDK and CDR2 SYGVNS. The V and J ends lost 6 bases and 2 bases respectively, with 10 bases between them.

This clonotype occurred many times. The CDR3 loop reads CSAFPPTSGRSTGELFF. CDR3 DNA: TGCAGTGCCTTCCCCCCGACTAGCGGGAGAAGCACCGGGGAGCTGTTTTTT. This sequence joins TRBV20-1 and TRBJ2-2; 12 nucleotides line up with TRBD2. With V trimmed by 6 bases and J by 4 bases, 12 bases remained unmatched. Germline CDR1 is DFQATT and CDR2 is SNEGSKA (reference sequence). The CDR3 contains 17 residues.

The chain has TRBV20-1 and TRBJ2-5; TRBD2 matches 11 bases. From germline, CDR1 is DFQATT and CDR2 SNEGSKA (reference sequence). J gave up 4 bases and V 2 bases, and 3 bases lay outside the gene matches. The CDR3 extends over 14 amino acids. As DNA, the CDR3 is TGCAGTGCTAGACTAGCGGGAGGAGGAGAGACCCAGTACTTC. This codes for CSARLAGGGETQYF.

The table lists this clonotype with a few counts. The V and J genes are TRBV2 and TRBJ2-7, with TRBD2 matching 9 bases. The V gene end was trimmed by 5 bases and the J gene end by 3 bases; junction bases not matched to a gene: 2. Germline loops: CDR1 SNHLY, CDR2 FYNNEI. The CDR3 consists of 13 residues. The DNA for the CDR3 is TGTGCCAGCAGTACACTAGCGGGCTACGAGCAGTACTTC. This gives the protein CASSTLAGYEQYF.

This clonotype was picked up many times. The chain couples TRBV6-1 to TRBJ2-7; D is perhaps TRBD1 (6 bases). Germline V gene sequence: CDR1 MNHNS, CDR2 SASEGT. The CDR3 is 13 amino acids. V was pared by 5 bases and J by 5 bases, with 13 bases between. CDR3 in amino acids: CASSRQVADEQYF. DNA of the CDR3: TGTGCCAGCAGTAGACAGGTGGCCGACGAGCAGTACTTC.

V gene TRBV5-1 combines with J gene TRBJ2-5, with D tentatively TRBD1 (5 bases). The CDR3 contains 17 residues. Trimming removed 1 base from V and 1 base from J, with 17 bases in between. Looked up from germline, CDR1 is SGHRS and CDR2 is YFSETQ. CDR3 in DNA: TGCGCCAGCAGCTTGACAGGAGTGCGGTCCCTCCAAGAGACCCAGTACTTC. Its protein is CASSLTGVRSLQETQYF.

This clonotype was counted many times. CDR3 sequence (DNA): TGTGCCAGCAGTTCCGCGGCTAGCGGGCAAGAGACCCAGTACTTC. It codes for CASSSAASGQETQYF. The chain employs TRBV6-1 and TRBJ2-5, with 8 bases that match TRBD2. CDR3 length equals 15 residues. V trimming: 5 bases; J trimming: 2 bases; junction bases outside the gene matches: 7. Germline CDR1 is MNHNS and CDR2 is SASEGT.

V and J are TRBV20-1 and TRBJ2-5, with 7 nucleotides matching TRBD2. Looked up from germline, CDR1 is DFQATT and CDR2 is SNEGSKA (reference sequence). There are 12 residues in the CDR3. The V and J ends lost 2 bases and 3 bases, in that order; junction bases with no gene match: 0. CDR3 amino acids: CSARLAEETQYF. For the CDR3, the DNA is TGCAGTGCTAGACTAGCGGAAGAGACCCAGTACTTC.

This clonotype appeared many times. V is TRBV9 and J is TRBJ2-2; TRBD2 matches at 11 bases. The CDR3 is 15 amino acids. CDR1 is SGDLS, CDR2 YYNGEE, per germline. V was pared by 4 bases and J by 6 bases, with 5 bases of the junction left unmatched. Here the CDR3 DNA reads TGTGCCAGCAGCCTGACTAGCGGGGACGCCGGGGAGCTGTTTTTT. Residues: CASSLTSGDAGELFF.

This chain connects TRBV20-1 to TRBJ2-5; TRBD2 matches at 10 bases. CDR3 size: 17 residues. V trimming: 0 bases; J trimming: 4 bases; junction bases outside the gene matches: 11. The germline CDR1 and CDR2 sequences are DFQATT and SNEGSKA (reference sequence). The DNA for the CDR3 is TGCAGTGCTAGAGATCTGCTAGCGGGGGCGGTGGGAGAGACCCAGTACTTC. Its translation: CSARDLLAGAVGETQYF.

This clonotype was detected only a few times. V usage is TRBV5-6 and J usage is TRBJ1-1, with D possibly being TRBD1 (6 bases). In germline, CDR1 is SGHDT, CDR2 YYEEEE. The CDR3 spans 16 residues. The V end was cut by 2 bases, the J end by 8 bases, with 22 bases between. CDR3 sequence: CASSFRRTNTGIEAFF. The DNA of the CDR3 is TGTGCCAGCAGCTTCAGGCGGACAAATACAGGGATAGAAGCTTTCTTT. The whole variable domain, filled in from reference TRBV5-6 and TRBJ1-1, reads DAGVTQSPTHLIKTRGQQVTLRCSPKSGHDTVSWYQQALGQGPQFIFQYYEEEERQRGNFPDRFSGHQFPNYSSELNVNALLLGDSALYLCASSFRRTNTGIEAFFGQGTRLTVV.

This clonotype was seen ten or more times. The V gene is TRBV20-1, the J gene TRBJ1-2; 9 nucleotides agree with TRBD1. This CDR3 has 13 residues. The V and J ends lost 0 bases and 4 bases, in that order; junction bases with no gene match: 0. Germline V CDR1 and CDR2: DFQATT, SNEGSKA (reference sequence). The CDR3 bases are TGCAGTGCTAGAGAGGGACAGGGCTATGGCTACACCTTC. This encodes CSAREGQGYGYTF.

This clonotype came up many times. V is TRBV20-1 and J is TRBJ2-3; D call uncertain. Germline CDR1 reads DFQATT; CDR2 reads SNEGSKA (reference sequence). The CDR3 spans 10 residues. The V end was cut by 7 bases, the J end by 0 bases, with 2 bases between. CDR3 amino acids: CSVSTDTQYF. DNA of the CDR3: TGCAGTGTAAGCACAGATACGCAGTATTTT.

V gene TRBV12-5 combines with J gene TRBJ1-5; D remains unclear. With 1 base removed from V and 0 bases from J, the gap between germline ends came to 13 bases. Germline loops: CDR1 LGHNT, CDR2 FRNRAP. CDR3 length equals 17 residues. Here the CDR3 DNA reads TGTGCTAGTGGTTTGGATTGGCAGATGATTAGCAATCAGCCCCAGCATTTT. Its translation: CASGLDWQMISNQPQHF. Filled out from reference TRBV12-5 and TRBJ1-5, the complete variable domain reads DARVTQTPRHKVTEMGQEVTMRCQPILGHNTVFWYRQTMMQGLELLAYFRNRAPLDDSGMPKDRFSAEMPDATLATLKIQPSEPRDSAVYFCASGLDWQMISNQPQHFGDGTRLSIL.

This clonotype has at least ten counts. The V gene is TRBV7-2, the J gene TRBJ1-6; D is unclear. The V end was cut by 2 bases, the J end by 13 bases, with 12 bases between. CDR1 is SGHTA and CDR2 is FQGNSA in the germline V gene. CDR3 size: 13 residues. The CDR3 loop reads CASSLNAVGPLHF. CDR3 DNA sequence: TGTGCCAGCAGCTTAAATGCGGTAGGGCCCCTCCACTTT.

The chain carries TRBV5-6 and TRBJ1-2; 7 nucleotides align to TRBD1. Trimming cost V 2 bases and J 4 bases; bases outside gene matches: 8. CDR3 length equals 15 residues. The germline gives CDR1 SGHDT, CDR2 YYEEEE. The CDR3 sequence: CASSFGQVQGYGYTF. The DNA of the CDR3 is TGTGCCAGCAGCTTCGGACAGGTCCAGGGCTATGGCTACACCTTC.

V usage is TRBV2 and J usage is TRBJ1-5; 7 bases are shared with TRBD1. CDR3 length: 16 amino acids. V lost 4 bases to trimming and J lost 3 bases; unmatched junction nucleotides: 9. Germline V CDR1 and CDR2: SNHLY, FYNNEI. CDR3: CASSARVGQYNQPQHF. CDR3 DNA: TGTGCCAGCAGTGCTAGAGTGGGACAGTACAATCAGCCCCAGCATTTT.

This clonotype was detected a few times. The J gene is TRBJ2-5, the V gene TRBV2; D unresolved. This CDR3 spans 11 amino acids. Between the trimmed V and J ends, which lost 7 bases and 4 bases, there was a span of 7 bases. Germline V gene data show CDR1 as SNHLY and CDR2 as FYNNEI. CDR3 sequence (DNA): TGTGCCAGCATGCTGTTAGAGACCCAGTACTTC. Translated, it gives CASMLLETQYF. The complete variable domain, with remaining parts taken from reference TRBV2 and TRBJ2-5, reads EPEVTQTPSHQVTQMGQEVILRCVPISNHLYFYWYRQILGQKVEFLVSFYNNEISEKSEIFDDQFSVERPDGSNFTLKIRSTKLEDSAMYFCASMLLETQYFGPGTRLLVL.

This clonotype is a singleton in its sample. This chain links TRBV20-1 with TRBJ1-5; maybe TRBD1 (5 bases). The CDR3 length is 13 residues. Between the trimmed V and J ends, which lost 3 bases and 5 bases, there was a span of 11 bases. Germline loops: CDR1 DFQATT, CDR2 SNEGSKA (reference sequence). CDR3 region: CSARGIGDQPQHF. The CDR3 region has the DNA TGCAGTGCTAGGGGGATAGGGGATCAGCCCCAGCATTTT.

The chain recombines TRBV20-1 with TRBJ2-7; D may match TRBD1 or TRBD2 (5 bases each). CDR1 and CDR2 (germline): DFQATT, SNEGSKA (reference sequence). V lost 3 bases and J 6 bases, leaving 18 bases between the germline ends. There are 14 residues in the CDR3. CDR3 protein: CSASGDSLRGEQYF. The DNA for the CDR3 is TGCAGTGCTAGTGGCGACAGTCTCCGGGGCGAGCAGTACTTC.

V is TRBV2 and J is TRBJ2-3; D is possibly TRBD1 or TRBD2 (5 bases each). This CDR3 spans 15 amino acids. Trimming removed 5 bases from V and 0 bases from J, with 12 bases in between. Per the germline V gene, CDR1 is SNHLY and CDR2 is FYNNEI. The CDR3 spells CASSIGDLSTDTQYF. The CDR3 DNA sequence: TGTGCCAGCAGTATAGGGGACCTGAGCACAGATACGCAGTATTTT.

At least ten counts were recorded for this clonotype. The chain combines TRBV20-1 with TRBJ2-3, with 8 bases fitting TRBD2. Trimming removed 6 bases from V and 0 bases from J; junction bases left unmatched: 2. Germline assignment: CDR1 DFQATT and CDR2 SNEGSKA (reference sequence). The CDR3 has 13 residues. The CDR3 reads CSAPSGSTDTQYF. CDR3 DNA sequence: TGCAGTGCGCCTAGCGGGAGCACAGATACGCAGTATTTT.